This TCR beta chain was sequenced for a study of lymphopenia after photon versus proton radiotherapy. Assay used: immunoSEQ multiplex PCR; TCRdb lists only in-frame clones, some missing. The sample records around 25,000 clones, around four fifths being singletons. About this clone: As yet, its antigen is unknown.

Whole-study results and caveats: Post-nadir TCR diversity decline inversely tracked overall survival among those who died. Relative stability marked proton patients; photon patients lost diversity and naive cells. Post-nadir diversity loss with photons came from oligoclonal expansion, particularly CD8+ Temra cells.

Germline values: CDR1 SGHRS, CDR2 YFSETQ. V was clipped by 0 bases and J by 9 bases; unmatched bases: 11. The CDR3 spans 16 residues. The receptor's source is a man aged 35-49 years with gastric cancer. This chain uses TRBV5-1 with TRBJ2-1; the match to TRBD2 covers 8 bases. The material sequenced was peripheral blood, taken from a patient treated with photon-based radiotherapy. The DNA for the CDR3 is TGCGCCAGCAGCTTGGAACGGGGGGGCAGTATGAGTGAGCAGTTCTTC. Its translation is CASSLERGGSMSEQFF.